This TCR beta chain emerged from a study of cytomegalovirus exposure and HLA in healthy donors. Per germline, CDR1 ENHRY and CDR2 SYGVKD. This CDR3 is built from 14 residues. Deletions cut 3 bases from V and 2 bases from J, with 9 bases between. Comments on this clone: Its antigen is undetermined.

Use of 60 Vbeta and 13 Jbeta primers characterized the PCR. In the authors' workflow: Around 9.9 million shared chains were among the 80 million or so unique TCR beta chains that a later analysis counted. Assay: immunoSEQ multiplex PCR; the TCRdb copy retains only in-frame clones and omits some. The V and J calls and clone size were taken over from that table, and D and trimming were inferred from the DNA. Of 130,000 to 150,000 clones listed, around four fifths were seen once; the top ten hold 3.4%. Broader study findings: Under in vitro conditions, three CMV-associated chains were confirmed as specific for CMV antigens. Versus the roughly 700-donor mean, an Asian-associated ancestry cluster reportedly showed fewer N-insertions in a later analysis. Cytomegalovirus-associated TCR beta chains were listed, numbering 150 to 200.

The sample was PBMCs. The chain carries TRBV10-3 and TRBJ2-3, with D possibly TRBD1 on 5 matching bases. The sequence was obtained from a male donor in good health and CMV-seronegative. The DNA for the CDR3 is TGTGCCATCAGTGACCCGACAGACACAGATACGCAGTATTTT. Its protein product is CAISDPTDTDTQYF.